Shown below are 18 T cell receptor beta chains from a single sample sequenced in a study of blood T cells in healthy people across ages. Primed by a sample-barcoded 5' primer and a J-beta primer mix, a second PCR proceeded for about 7 to 12 cycles. TCRdb itself ran the 5' RACE reads through MiXCR, one entry per CDR3 protein. The table records 2 million or so distinct CDR3 sequences, 49% of them present only once. Sequenced input: blood. These receptors were collected from a woman aged 40 to 50 in good health.

The chain joins TRBV6-2 or TRBV6-3 to TRBJ1-6; 9 positions match TRBD1. The CDR3 has 15 amino acids. Germline V CDR1 and CDR2: MNHEY, SVGEGT. J was trimmed by 6 bases and V by 6 bases; bases with no gene match: 6. For the CDR3, the DNA is TGTGCCAGCAGATCTGACAGGGGGAGTAATTCACCCCTCCACTTT. Its translation is CASRSDRGSNSPLHF.

The chain uses TRBV13 and TRBJ2-7, with TRBD1 matching over 7 bases. Germline V gene data show CDR1 as PRHDT and CDR2 as FYEKMQ (reference sequence). The CDR3 contains 15 residues. J gave up 0 bases and V 5 bases, and 7 bases lay outside the gene matches. In DNA, the CDR3 is TGTGCCAGCAGCGGCGGACAGGCGCCCTCCTACGAGCAGTACTTC. This gives the protein CASSGGQAPSYEQYF.

A remark on this clonotype: Mismatch with germline at one junction end may stem from a read error. This chain connects TRBV20-1 to TRBJ1-2, with TRBD1 identical over 8 bases. Per germline, CDR1 DFQATT and CDR2 SNEGSKA (reference sequence). The CDR3 length is 13 residues. The CDR3 nucleotides read TGCGGTGCTAGACCGACAGGGGACTATGGCTACACCTTC. Translation gives CGARPTGDYGYTF.

This chain links TRBV16 with TRBJ2-7, with a tentative D call TRBD1 (6 bases). Germline values: CDR1 KGHSY, CDR2 FQNENV. V was shortened by 0 bases and J by 3 bases, with 21 bases between the two germline ends. The CDR3 spans 18 residues. In nucleotides, the CDR3 is TGTGCCAGCAGCCAATCGGACCCGGGACATCCCCCCTACTACGAGCAGTACTTC. Amino acids: CASSQSDPGHPPYYEQYF.

V is TRBV6-6 and J is TRBJ2-1; D not resolved. Looked up from germline, CDR1 is MNHNY and CDR2 is SVGAGI (reference sequence). Trimming pared 1 base from V and 10 bases from J, leaving 11 bases between. The CDR3 is 13 amino acids. Here the CDR3 DNA reads TGTGCCAGCAGTTACTTAACCCCAAAGGAGCAGTTCTTC. Amino acid sequence: CASSYLTPKEQFF.

In its sample, this clonotype was seen a few times. The V call is TRBV20-1, the J call TRBJ2-6, with D possibly being TRBD1 (6 bases). Trimming shortened V by 5 bases and J by 2 bases, and 10 bases separated the two germline ends. This CDR3 spans 14 amino acids. Germline CDR1 is DFQATT and CDR2 is SNEGSKA (reference sequence). The CDR3 DNA follows: TGCAGTGCTGGAACAGGGACTGGGGCCAACGTCCTGACTTTC. This gives the protein CSAGTGTGANVLTF.

This chain uses TRBV6-1 with TRBJ2-3; 7 nucleotides align to TRBD2. The length of the CDR3 is 13 residues. Losses at the gene ends were 11 bases for V and 0 bases for J; bases not matched to a gene: 5. Germline V gene data show CDR1 as MNHNS and CDR2 as SASEGT. CDR3 sequence: CASPGLSTDTQYF. CDR3 nucleotide sequence: TGTGCCTCTCCGGGACTAAGCACAGATACGCAGTATTTT.

Only a few counts were recorded for this clonotype. For the CDR3, the DNA is TGCGCCAGCAGCTCCTGGGTAGACAGGGGGACCTACGAGCAGTACTTC. Amino acids: CASSSWVDRGTYEQYF. This rearrangement joins TRBV5-1 to TRBJ2-7, with TRBD1 identical over 9 bases. With 3 bases clipped from V and 2 bases from J, the junction kept 9 bases outside the gene matches. The CDR3 totals 16 residues. Germline V CDR1 and CDR2: SGHRS, YFSETQ.

The chain has TRBV20-1 and TRBJ2-3; tentatively, D is TRBD2 (5 bases). Trimming pared 4 bases from V and 1 base from J, leaving 12 bases between. This CDR3 has 14 residues. Germline loops: CDR1 DFQATT, CDR2 SNEGSKA (reference sequence). Here the CDR3 DNA reads TGCAGTGCTAACGTGGACTTTGGCACAGATACGCAGTATTTT. Protein product: CSANVDFGTDTQYF.

The table lists this clonotype with a few counts. The V and J genes are TRBV12-3 or TRBV12-4 and TRBJ2-5; perhaps TRBD1 as D (5 bases). This CDR3 spans 15 amino acids. The V end lost 5 bases, the J end lost 11 bases, and 24 bases lay between the germline ends. This CDR3 is CASSEDIRVYNEQYF. The CDR3, as DNA: TGTGCCAGCAGTGAGGACATTAGGGTGTACAATGAGCAGTACTTC.

This clonotype was detected a few times. This chain uses TRBV5-1 with TRBJ2-1, with D maybe TRBD1 (5 bases). Germline V gene lookup returns CDR1 SGHRS and CDR2 YFSETQ. V lost 0 bases and J lost 5, with 9 bases in between. CDR3 length: 14 residues. CDR3 sequence (DNA): TGCGCCAGCAGCTTGGGAACAGGTCACAATGAGCAGTTCTTC. Protein sequence: CASSLGTGHNEQFF.

This chain links TRBV4-2 with TRBJ2-3; possibly TRBD1 or TRBD2 for D (5 bases each). Germline CDR1 LGHNA, CDR2 YNFKEQ. V lost 0 bases to trimming and J lost 2 bases, with 12 bases between them. The CDR3 runs 16 residues. The CDR3 nucleotides are TGTGCCAGCAGCCAAGATTCTGGGACCTTCACAGATACGCAGTATTTT. Its protein product is CASSQDSGTFTDTQYF.

V and J are TRBV28 and TRBJ2-3; TRBD2 matches at 7 bases. After removal of 7 bases from V and 4 bases from J, the junction contained 8 bases not matched to a gene. Germline assignment: CDR1 MDHEN and CDR2 SYDVKM. The CDR3 has 14 residues. This CDR3 reads CASTFPTSADTQYF. In DNA form, the CDR3 reads TGTGCCAGCACCTTTCCCACTAGCGCAGATACGCAGTATTTT.

This clonotype was recorded at least ten times. The rearrangement uses TRBV5-1 and TRBJ2-3, with D possibly matching TRBD2 (6 bases). Looked up from germline, CDR1 is SGHRS and CDR2 is YFSETQ. V was trimmed by 5 bases and J by 0 bases, leaving 19 bases between them. The CDR3 runs 17 residues. CDR3 loop: CASSLSPTGTSTDTQYF. The CDR3 DNA follows: TGCGCCAGCAGTTTGTCCCCCACCGGGACTAGCACAGATACGCAGTATTTT. The entire variable domain, with the rest obtained from reference TRBV5-1 and TRBJ2-3, is as follows: KAGVTQTPRYLIKTRGQQVTLSCSPISGHRSVSWYQQTPGQGLQFLFEYFSETQRNKGNFPGRFSGRQFSNSRSEMNVSTLELGDSALYLCASSLSPTGTSTDTQYFGPGTRLTVL.

The rearrangement uses TRBV9 and TRBJ2-1; 8 bases are shared with TRBD2. CDR1 is SGDLS and CDR2 is YYNGEE in the germline V gene. The CDR3 length is 17 residues. The junction had 8 bases not matched to a gene; V was cut back by 0 bases and J by 3 bases. The CDR3 reads CASSVDPSAGGYNEQFF. DNA for the CDR3: TGTGCCAGCAGCGTAGACCCCTCGGCGGGGGGCTACAATGAGCAGTTCTTC. The full variable domain, completed using reference TRBV9 and TRBJ2-1, is DSGVTQTPKHLITATGQRVTLRCSPRSGDLSVYWYQQSLDQGLQFLIQYYNGEERAKGNILERFSAQQFPDLHSELNLSSLELGDSALYFCASSVDPSAGGYNEQFFGPGTRLTVL.

This rearrangement joins TRBV24-1 to TRBJ2-3; D gene ambiguous. CDR3 size: 14 residues. The V end lost 3 bases, the J end lost 0 bases, and 6 bases lay between the germline ends. Germline V lookup: CDR1 KGHDR, CDR2 SFDVKD. Written as DNA, the CDR3 is TGTGCCACCAGTGATCATATCAGCACAGATACGCAGTATTTT. It yields the protein CATSDHISTDTQYF.

As regards this clonotype: The junction departs from the called germline gene at one end, perhaps through a read error. CDR3 sequence: CASRPWSSYEQYF. DNA of the CDR3: TGTGCCAGCAGGCCATGGAGCTCCTATGAGCAGTACTTC. The gene calls are TRBV6-6 and TRBJ2-7, with D uncertain. Per the germline V gene, CDR1 is MNHNY and CDR2 is SVGAGI (reference sequence). CDR3 length: 13 amino acids.

In this sample, this clonotype turned up a few times. The genes are TRBV20-1 and TRBJ2-3, with D possibly being TRBD2 (5 bases). Trimming shortened V by 5 bases and J by 0 bases, and 12 bases separated the two germline ends. The germline gives CDR1 DFQATT, CDR2 SNEGSKA (reference sequence). This CDR3 contains 14 residues. As DNA, the CDR3 is TGCAGTGCTTTGGACTCCTGGAGCACAGATACGCAGTATTTT. Residues: CSALDSWSTDTQYF.